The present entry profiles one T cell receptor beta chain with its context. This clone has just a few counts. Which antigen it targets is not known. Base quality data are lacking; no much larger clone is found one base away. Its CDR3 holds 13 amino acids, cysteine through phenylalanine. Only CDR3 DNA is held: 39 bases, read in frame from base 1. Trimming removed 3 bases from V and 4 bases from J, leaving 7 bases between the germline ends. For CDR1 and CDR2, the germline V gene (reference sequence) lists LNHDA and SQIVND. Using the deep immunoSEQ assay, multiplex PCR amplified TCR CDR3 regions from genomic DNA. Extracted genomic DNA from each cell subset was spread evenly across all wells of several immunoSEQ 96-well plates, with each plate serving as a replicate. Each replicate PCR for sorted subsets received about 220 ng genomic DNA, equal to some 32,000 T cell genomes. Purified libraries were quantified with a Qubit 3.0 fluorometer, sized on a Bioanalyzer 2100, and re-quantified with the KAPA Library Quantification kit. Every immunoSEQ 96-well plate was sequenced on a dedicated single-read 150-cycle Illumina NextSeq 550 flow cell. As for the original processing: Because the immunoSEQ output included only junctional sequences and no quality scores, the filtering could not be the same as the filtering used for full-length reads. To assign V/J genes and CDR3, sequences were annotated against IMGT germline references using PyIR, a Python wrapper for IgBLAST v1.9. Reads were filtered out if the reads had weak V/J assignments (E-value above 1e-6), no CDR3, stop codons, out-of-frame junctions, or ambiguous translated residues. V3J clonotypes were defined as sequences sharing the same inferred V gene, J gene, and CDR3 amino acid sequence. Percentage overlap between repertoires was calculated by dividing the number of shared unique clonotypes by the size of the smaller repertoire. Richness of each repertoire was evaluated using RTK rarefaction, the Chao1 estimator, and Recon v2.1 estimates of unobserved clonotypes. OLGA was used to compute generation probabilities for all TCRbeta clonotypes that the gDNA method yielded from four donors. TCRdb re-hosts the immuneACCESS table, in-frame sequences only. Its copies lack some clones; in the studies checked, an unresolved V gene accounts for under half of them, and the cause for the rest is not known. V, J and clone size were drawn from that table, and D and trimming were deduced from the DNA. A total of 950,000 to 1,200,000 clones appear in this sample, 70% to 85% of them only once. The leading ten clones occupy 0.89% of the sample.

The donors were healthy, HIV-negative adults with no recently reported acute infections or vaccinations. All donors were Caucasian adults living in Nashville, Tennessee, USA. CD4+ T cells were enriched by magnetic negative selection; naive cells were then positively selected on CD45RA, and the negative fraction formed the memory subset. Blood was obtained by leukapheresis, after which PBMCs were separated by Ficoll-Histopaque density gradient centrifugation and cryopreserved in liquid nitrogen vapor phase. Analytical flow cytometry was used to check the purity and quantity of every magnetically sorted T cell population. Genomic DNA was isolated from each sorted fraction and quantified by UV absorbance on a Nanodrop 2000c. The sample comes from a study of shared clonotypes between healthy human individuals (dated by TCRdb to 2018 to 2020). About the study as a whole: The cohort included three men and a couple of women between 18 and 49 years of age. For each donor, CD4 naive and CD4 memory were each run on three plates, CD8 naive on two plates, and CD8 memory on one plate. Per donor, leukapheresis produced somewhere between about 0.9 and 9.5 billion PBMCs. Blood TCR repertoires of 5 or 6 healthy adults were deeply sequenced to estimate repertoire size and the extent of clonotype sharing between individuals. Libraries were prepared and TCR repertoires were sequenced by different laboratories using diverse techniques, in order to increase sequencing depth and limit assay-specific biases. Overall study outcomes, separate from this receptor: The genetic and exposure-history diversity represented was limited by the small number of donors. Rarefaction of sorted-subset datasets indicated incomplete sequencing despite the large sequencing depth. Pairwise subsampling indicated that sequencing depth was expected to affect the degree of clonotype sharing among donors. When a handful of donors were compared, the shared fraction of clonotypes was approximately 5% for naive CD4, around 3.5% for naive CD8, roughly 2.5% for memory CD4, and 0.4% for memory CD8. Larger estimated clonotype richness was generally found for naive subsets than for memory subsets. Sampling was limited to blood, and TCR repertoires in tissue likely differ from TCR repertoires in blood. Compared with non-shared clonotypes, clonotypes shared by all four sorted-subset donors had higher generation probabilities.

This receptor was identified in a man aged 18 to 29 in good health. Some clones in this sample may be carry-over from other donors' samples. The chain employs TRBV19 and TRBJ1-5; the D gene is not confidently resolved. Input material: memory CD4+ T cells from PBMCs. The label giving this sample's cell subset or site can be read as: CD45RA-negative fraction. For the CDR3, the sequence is CASSIIGNQPQHF. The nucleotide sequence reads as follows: TGTGCCAGTAGTATCATAGGGAATCAGCCCCAGCATTTT.